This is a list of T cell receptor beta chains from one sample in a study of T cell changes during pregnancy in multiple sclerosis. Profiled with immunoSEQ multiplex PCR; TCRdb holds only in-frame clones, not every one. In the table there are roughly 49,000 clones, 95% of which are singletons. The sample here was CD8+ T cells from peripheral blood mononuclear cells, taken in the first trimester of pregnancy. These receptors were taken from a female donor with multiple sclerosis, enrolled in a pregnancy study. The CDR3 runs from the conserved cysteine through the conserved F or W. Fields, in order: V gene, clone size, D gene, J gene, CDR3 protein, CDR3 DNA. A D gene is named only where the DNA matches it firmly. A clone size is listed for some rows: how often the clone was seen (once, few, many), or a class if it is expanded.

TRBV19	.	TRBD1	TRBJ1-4	CASSPRTGGVEKLFF	TGTGCCAGTAGTCCAAGGACAGGGGGCGTAGAAAAACTGTTTTTT
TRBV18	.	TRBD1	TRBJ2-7	CASSQARQGAYEQYF	TGTGCCAGCTCACAGGCCCGACAGGGGGCCTACGAGCAGTACTTC
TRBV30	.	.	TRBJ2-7	CAWSHGTGAYEQYF	TGTGCCTGGAGCCACGGGACGGGAGCCTACGAGCAGTACTTC
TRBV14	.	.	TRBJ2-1	CASSGEEYNEQFF	TGTGCCAGCAGCGGGGAGGAATACAATGAGCAGTTCTTC
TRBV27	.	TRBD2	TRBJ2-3	CASSSGTAGATDTQYF	TGTGCCAGCAGTTCAGGAACAGCGGGAGCCACAGATACGCAGTATTTT
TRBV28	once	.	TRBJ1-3	CASRRTASGNTIYF	TGTGCCAGCAGGCGGACAGCCTCTGGAAACACCATATATTTT
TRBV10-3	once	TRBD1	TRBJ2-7	CAIRDGTATYEQYF	TGTGCCATCAGGGACGGGACAGCAACCTACGAGCAGTACTTC
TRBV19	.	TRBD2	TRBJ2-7	CASSISSGSYEQYF	TGTGCCAGTAGTATCTCTAGCGGGAGTTACGAGCAGTACTTC
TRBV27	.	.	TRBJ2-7	CASSFGPRDYEQYF	TGTGCCAGCAGTTTTGGACCGCGGGACTACGAGCAGTACTTC
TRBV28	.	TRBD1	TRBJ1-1	CASSSSRDRGPDTEAFF	TGTGCCAGCAGTTCCTCCCGGGACAGGGGACCTGACACTGAAGCTTTCTTT
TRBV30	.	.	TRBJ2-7	CAWSVQGSSYEQYF	TGTGCCTGGAGTGTTCAGGGTTCTTCCTACGAGCAGTACTTC
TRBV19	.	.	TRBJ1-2	CASSISLNYGYTF	TGTGCCAGTAGTATCTCCCTTAACTATGGCTACACCTTC
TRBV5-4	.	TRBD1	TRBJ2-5	CASSVGQGIATQYF	TGTGCCAGCAGCGTGGGACAGGGGATCGCGACCCAGTACTTC
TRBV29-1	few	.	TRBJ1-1	CSVEGRQLDTEAFF	TGCAGCGTTGAAGGACGGCAACTAGACACTGAAGCTTTCTTT
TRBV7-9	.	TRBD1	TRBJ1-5	CASSPGTGGSQHF	TGTGCCAGCAGCCCCGGGACAGGGGGGTCCCAGCATTTT
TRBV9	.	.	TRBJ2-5	CASAPGGRPQETQYF	TGTGCCAGCGCCCCAGGGGGGAGGCCCCAAGAGACCCAGTACTTC
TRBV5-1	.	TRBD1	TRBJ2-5	CASSRYRGGETQYF	TGCGCCAGCAGCCGCTACAGGGGTGGGGAGACCCAGTACTTC
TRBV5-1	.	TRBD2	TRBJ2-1	CASRLGTSGHNEQFF	TGCGCCAGCAGGCTTGGGACTAGCGGGCACAATGAGCAGTTCTTC
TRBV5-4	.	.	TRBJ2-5	CASSFIGAGQETQYF	TGTGCCAGCAGCTTTATAGGGGCAGGACAAGAGACCCAGTACTTC
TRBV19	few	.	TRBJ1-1	CASSLFISSNTEAFF	TGTGCCAGTAGTCTCTTTATCTCCTCGAACACTGAAGCTTTCTTT
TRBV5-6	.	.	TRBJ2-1	CASSTGTTLYEQFF	TGTGCCAGCAGCACAGGGACTACTCTCTATGAGCAGTTCTTC
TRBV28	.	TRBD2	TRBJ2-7	CASSFVARTSGAYEQYF	TGTGCCAGCAGTTTTGTGGCAAGGACTAGCGGGGCCTACGAGCAGTACTTC
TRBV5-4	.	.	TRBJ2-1	CASSPGTPSSYNEQFF	TGTGCCAGCAGCCCTGGGACACCTAGCTCCTACAATGAGCAGTTCTTC
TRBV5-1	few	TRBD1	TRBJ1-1	CASSFQGGPYSGTEAFF	TGCGCCAGCAGCTTCCAGGGGGGACCCTACAGTGGGACTGAAGCTTTCTTT
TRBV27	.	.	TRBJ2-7	CASSIDNSYEQYF	TGTGCCAGCAGTATCGACAACTCCTACGAGCAGTACTTC
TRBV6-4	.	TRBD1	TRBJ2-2	CASSGTGGTGELFF	TGTGCCAGCAGTGGGACAGGGGGCACCGGGGAGCTGTTTTTT
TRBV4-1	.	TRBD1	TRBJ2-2	CASSLRTGGTGELFF	TGCGCCAGCAGCTTAAGGACAGGGGGGACCGGGGAGCTGTTTTTT
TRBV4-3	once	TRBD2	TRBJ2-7	CASSLAPGTSGSYEQYF	TGCGCCAGCAGCCTCGCACCAGGGACTAGCGGGAGCTACGAGCAGTACTTC
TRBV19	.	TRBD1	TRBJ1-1	CASSTGPHTEAFF	TGTGCCAGCTCGACAGGGCCTCACACTGAAGCTTTCTTT
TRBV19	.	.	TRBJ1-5	CASSIDGRVRNQPQHF	TGTGCCAGTAGTATAGATGGCAGGGTCCGCAATCAGCCCCAGCATTTT
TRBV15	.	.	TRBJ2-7	CATSQGRGPPYEQYF	TGTGCCACCAGCCAGGGGCGGGGGCCCCCCTACGAGCAGTACTTC
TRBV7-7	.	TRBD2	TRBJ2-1	CASSFGASGGFSSYNEQFF	TGTGCCAGCAGCTTCGGAGCTAGCGGGGGGTTTAGCTCCTACAATGAGCAGTTCTTC
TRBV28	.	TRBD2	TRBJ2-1	CASSSHSVIAGGSSYNEQFF	TGTGCCAGCAGTTCGCATTCCGTTATAGCGGGAGGGAGCTCCTACAATGAGCAGTTCTTC
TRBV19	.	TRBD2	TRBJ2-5	CASSIDILASGTQETQYF	TGTGCCAGTAGTATAGATATCTTGGCTAGCGGTACGCAAGAGACCCAGTACTTC
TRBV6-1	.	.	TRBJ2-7	CATRTAFYEQYF	TGTGCCACCCGGACAGCTTTCTACGAGCAGTACTTC
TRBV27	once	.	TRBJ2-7	CASSLRGSHEQYF	TGTGCCAGCAGTTTAAGGGGGTCCCACGAGCAGTACTTC
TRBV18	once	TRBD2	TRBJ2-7	CASQIAGGTYEQYF	TGTGCCAGCCAGATAGCGGGGGGGACCTACGAGCAGTACTTC
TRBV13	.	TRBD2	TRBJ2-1	CASSGPGLAGGNEQFF	TGTGCCAGCAGCGGGCCGGGACTAGCGGGAGGCAATGAGCAGTTCTTC